The clone carrying this T cell receptor (beta chain) was counted only a few times. Its antigen is unknown. The data originate from a study of T cell repertoires in cytomegalovirus infection. Study-level information: Recently identified HLA-C-restricted CMV epitopes were among the peptides used. It was the public TCR beta signatures that indicated both CMV infection and matching HLA type. Findings of the study overall: Ex vivo responses were dominated by HLA-C-restricted CMV-specific TCR beta clonotypes.

TCRdb re-analysed the reads in MiXCR, keeping a single row per CDR3 protein. The sample yields tens of thousands of distinct CDR3 sequences, roughly 21% seen once. Here the sequenced sample was CD8+ T cells from cultured PBMCs, taken from culture after CMV antigen stimulation. This sequence was found in a human donor in good health (CMV status not recorded). Some clones in this sample may be carry-over from other donors' samples.

The CDR3 sequence is CAWTTGTGVEKLFF. Written as DNA, the CDR3 is TGTGCCTGGACGACCGGGACAGGGGTCGAAAAACTGTTTTTT. The rearrangement joins TRBV30 to TRBJ1-4, with 10 bases identical to TRBD1. Trimming cost V 4 bases and J 8 bases; bases outside gene matches: 7. The CDR3 is 14 amino acids. The germline V gene has CDR1 GTSNPN and CDR2 SVGIG (reference sequence).